The 4 T cell receptor beta chains in this list originate from one sample, sequenced in a study of T cell responses to AZD1222 COVID-19 vaccine. Libraries were prepared by immunoSEQ multiplex PCR; TCRdb keeps only in-frame clonotypes and omits some of them. Here the sample spans some 110,000 clones, around 90% being singletons. Here the sequenced sample was peripheral blood, taken on day 0 of AZD1222 vaccination. The origin of the receptors is an adult in good health.

The rearrangement joins TRBV24-1 to TRBJ1-1; D not resolved. This CDR3 region has 14 residues. CDR1 is KGHDR and CDR2 is SFDVKD in the germline V gene. Deletions cut 4 bases from V and 1 base from J, with 9 bases between. CDR3 in amino acids: CATSEGRGNTEAFF. The CDR3 DNA reads as TGTGCCACCAGTGAGGGTCGAGGGAACACTGAAGCTTTCTTT.

The V gene is TRBV9, the J gene TRBJ1-3, with D perhaps matching TRBD1 (5 bases). With 0 bases removed from V and 2 bases from J, the gap between germline ends came to 12 bases. The CDR3 runs to 16 residues. In germline, CDR1 is SGDLS, CDR2 YYNGEE. The CDR3 DNA reads TGTGCCAGCAGCGTAGGACAAGTGGGGGCTGGAAACACCATATATTTT. The encoded protein is CASSVGQVGAGNTIYF.

The chain carries TRBV12-5 and TRBJ2-1; the match to TRBD1 covers 7 bases. The junction had 7 bases not matched to a gene; V was cut back by 1 base and J by 13 bases. Germline V gene sequence: CDR1 LGHNT, CDR2 FRNRAP. The CDR3 extends over 13 amino acids. The CDR3 region is CASGLDTGAAQFF. The CDR3 bases are TGTGCTAGTGGTTTGGATACAGGGGCCGCACAGTTCTTC.

This chain uses TRBV15 with TRBJ2-7; TRBD2 matches 7 bases. From germline, CDR1 is LNHNV and CDR2 YYDKDF (reference sequence). The CDR3 is 15 residues long. The junction had 5 bases not matched to a gene; V was cut back by 3 bases and J by 0 bases. CDR3 residues: CATSSRLAASYEQYF. The CDR3 DNA reads TGTGCCACCAGCAGTCGGCTAGCGGCCTCCTACGAGCAGTACTTC.